This entry features one TCR beta chain sequence. The data originate from a study of T cell changes during pregnancy in multiple sclerosis. Generated by immunoSEQ multiplex PCR, the TCRdb table keeps only in-frame clones and is missing some. This sample has some 49,000 clones, with roughly 89% found just once. The CDR3 loop spans 16 amino acids. The V gene's germline CDR1 is LNHDA and CDR2 SQIVND (reference sequence). J was trimmed by 1 base and V by 5 bases; bases with no gene match: 6. Sample: peripheral blood, taken after pregnancy. This receptor was obtained from a female donor in good health, enrolled as a control in a pregnancy study. J is TRBJ2-1 and V is TRBV19, with 9 bases fitting TRBD2. The CDR3 loop is CASSPLAGESYNEQFF. For the CDR3, the DNA is TGTGCCAGTAGTCCCTTAGCGGGGGAGTCCTACAATGAGCAGTTCTTC.